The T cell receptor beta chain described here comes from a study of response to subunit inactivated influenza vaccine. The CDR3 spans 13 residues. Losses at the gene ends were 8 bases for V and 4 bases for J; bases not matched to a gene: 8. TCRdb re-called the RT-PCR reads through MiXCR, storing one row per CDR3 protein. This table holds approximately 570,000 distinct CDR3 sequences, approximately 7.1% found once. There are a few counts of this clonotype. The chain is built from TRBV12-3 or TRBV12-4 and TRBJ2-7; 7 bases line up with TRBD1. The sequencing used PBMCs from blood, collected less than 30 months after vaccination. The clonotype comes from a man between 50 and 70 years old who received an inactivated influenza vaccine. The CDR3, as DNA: TGTGCCAGCGGACGGGACAGCCATTACGAGCAGTACTTC. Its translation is CASGRDSHYEQYF.